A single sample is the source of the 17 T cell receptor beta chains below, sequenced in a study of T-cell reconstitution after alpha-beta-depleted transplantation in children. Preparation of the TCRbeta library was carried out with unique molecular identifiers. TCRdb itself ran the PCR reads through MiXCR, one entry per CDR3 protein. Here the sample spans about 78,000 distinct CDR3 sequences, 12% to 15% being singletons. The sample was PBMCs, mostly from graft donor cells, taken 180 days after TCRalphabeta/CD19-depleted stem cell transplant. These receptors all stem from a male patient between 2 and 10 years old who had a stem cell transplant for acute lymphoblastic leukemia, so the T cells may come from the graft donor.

The CDR3 DNA is TGTGCCAGCAGCCCCGATGGGACACGATGGGGCTATCTGTTCTTC. It codes for CASSPDGTRWGYLFF. The rearrangement joins TRBV7-2 to TRBJ2-1; D is perhaps TRBD1 (6 bases). This CDR3 contains 15 residues. CDR1 is SGHTA and CDR2 is FQGNSA in the germline V gene. Trimming shortened V by 5 bases and J by 15 bases, and 26 bases separated the two germline ends.

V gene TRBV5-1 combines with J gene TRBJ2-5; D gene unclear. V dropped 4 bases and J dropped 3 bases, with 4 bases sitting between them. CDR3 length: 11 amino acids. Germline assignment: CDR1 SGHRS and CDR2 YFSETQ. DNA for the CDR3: TGCGCCAGCAGCGTCGAAGAGACCCAGTACTTC. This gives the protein CASSVEETQYF.

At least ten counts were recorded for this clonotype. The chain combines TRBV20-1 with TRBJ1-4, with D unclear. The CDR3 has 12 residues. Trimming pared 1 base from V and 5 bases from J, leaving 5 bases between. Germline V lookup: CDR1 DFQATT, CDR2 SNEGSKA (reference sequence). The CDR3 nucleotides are TGCAGTGCTAGAGCAGTGAATGAAAAACTGTTTTTT. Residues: CSARAVNEKLFF.

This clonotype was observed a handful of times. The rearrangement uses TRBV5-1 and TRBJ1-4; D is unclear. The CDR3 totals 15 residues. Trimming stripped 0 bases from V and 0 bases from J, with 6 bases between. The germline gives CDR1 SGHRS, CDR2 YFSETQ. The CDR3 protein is CASSLGSATNEKLFF. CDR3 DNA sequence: TGCGCCAGCAGCTTGGGTAGCGCAACTAATGAAAAACTGTTTTTT.

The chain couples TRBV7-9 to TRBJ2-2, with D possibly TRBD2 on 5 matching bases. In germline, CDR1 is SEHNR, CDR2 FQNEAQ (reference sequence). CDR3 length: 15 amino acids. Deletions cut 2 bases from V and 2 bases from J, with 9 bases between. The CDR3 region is CASSLTRKNTGELFF. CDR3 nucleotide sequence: TGTGCCAGCAGCTTAACTAGAAAAAACACCGGGGAGCTGTTTTTT.

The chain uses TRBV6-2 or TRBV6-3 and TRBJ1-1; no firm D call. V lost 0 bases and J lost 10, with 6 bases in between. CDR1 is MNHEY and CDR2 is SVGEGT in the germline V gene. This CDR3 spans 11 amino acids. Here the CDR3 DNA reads TGTGCCAGCAGTTACTCGGGCACAGCTTTCTTT. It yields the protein CASSYSGTAFF.

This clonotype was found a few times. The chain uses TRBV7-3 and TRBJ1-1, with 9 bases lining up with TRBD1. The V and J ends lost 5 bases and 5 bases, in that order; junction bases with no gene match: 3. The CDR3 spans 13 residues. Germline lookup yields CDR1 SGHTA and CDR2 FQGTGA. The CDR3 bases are TGTGCCAGCAGCCCACAGGGGGCTACTGAAGCTTTCTTT. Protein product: CASSPQGATEAFF.

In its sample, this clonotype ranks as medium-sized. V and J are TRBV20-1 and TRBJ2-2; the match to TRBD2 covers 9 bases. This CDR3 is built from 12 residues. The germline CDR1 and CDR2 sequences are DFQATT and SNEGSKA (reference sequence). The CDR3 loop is CSVAGVPGELFF. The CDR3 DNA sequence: TGCAGCGTAGCGGGAGTCCCCGGGGAGCTGTTTTTT.

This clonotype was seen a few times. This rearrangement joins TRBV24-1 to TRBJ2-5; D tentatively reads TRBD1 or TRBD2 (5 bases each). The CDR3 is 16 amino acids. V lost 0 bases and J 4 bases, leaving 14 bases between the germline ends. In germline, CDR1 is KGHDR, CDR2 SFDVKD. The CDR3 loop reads CATSDLRGEVPETQYF. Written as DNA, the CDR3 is TGTGCCACCAGTGATTTGCGGGGCGAGGTCCCAGAGACCCAGTACTTC.

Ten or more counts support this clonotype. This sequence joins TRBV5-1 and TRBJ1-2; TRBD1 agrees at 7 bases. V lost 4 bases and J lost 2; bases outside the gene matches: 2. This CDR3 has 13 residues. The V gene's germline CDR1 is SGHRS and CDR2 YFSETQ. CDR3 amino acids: CASSLGQNYGYTF. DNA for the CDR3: TGCGCCAGCAGCCTGGGACAGAACTATGGCTACACCTTC.

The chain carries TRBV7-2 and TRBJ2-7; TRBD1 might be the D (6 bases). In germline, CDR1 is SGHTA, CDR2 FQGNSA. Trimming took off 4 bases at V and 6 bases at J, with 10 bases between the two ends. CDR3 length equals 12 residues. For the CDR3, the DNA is TGTGCCAGCAGCTCGACAGGAACCGAGCAGTACTTC. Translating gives CASSSTGTEQYF.

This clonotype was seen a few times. CDR3 coding DNA: TGTGCCAGCAGTTACTCTGGGACTCTGGGATGGGATACGCAGTATTTT. Protein product: CASSYSGTLGWDTQYF. The rearrangement links TRBV6-5 to TRBJ2-3, with D tentatively TRBD2 (6 bases). CDR1 MNHEY and CDR2 SVGAGI come from the germline V gene. This CDR3 is 16 amino acids long. Trimming removed 0 bases at V and 6 bases at J, with 16 bases between.

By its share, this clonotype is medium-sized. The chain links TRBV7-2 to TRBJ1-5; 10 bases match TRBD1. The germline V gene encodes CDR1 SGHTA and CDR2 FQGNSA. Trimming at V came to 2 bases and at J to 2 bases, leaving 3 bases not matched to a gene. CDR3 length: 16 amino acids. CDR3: CASSLTGTGGNQPQHF. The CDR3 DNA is TGTGCCAGCAGCTTAACCGGGACAGGGGGCAATCAGCCCCAGCATTTT.

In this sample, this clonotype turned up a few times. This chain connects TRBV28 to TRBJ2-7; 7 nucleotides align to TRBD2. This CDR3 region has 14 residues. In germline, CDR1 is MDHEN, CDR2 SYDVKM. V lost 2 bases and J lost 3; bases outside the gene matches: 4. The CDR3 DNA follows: TGTGCCAGCAGTTTACCGGGGGAGGGCTACGAGCAGTACTTC. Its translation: CASSLPGEGYEQYF.

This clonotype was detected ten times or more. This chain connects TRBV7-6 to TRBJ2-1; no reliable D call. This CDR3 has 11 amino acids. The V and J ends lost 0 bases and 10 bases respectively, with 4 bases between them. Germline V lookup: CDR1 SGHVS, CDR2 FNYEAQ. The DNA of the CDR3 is TGTGCCAGCAGCTTAGCTTTGGAGCAGTTCTTC. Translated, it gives CASSLALEQFF.

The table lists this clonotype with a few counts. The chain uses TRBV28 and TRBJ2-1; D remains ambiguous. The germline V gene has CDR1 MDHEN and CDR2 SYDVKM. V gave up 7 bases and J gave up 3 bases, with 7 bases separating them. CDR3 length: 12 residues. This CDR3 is CASKRHYNEQFF. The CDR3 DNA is TGTGCCAGCAAAAGGCACTACAATGAGCAGTTCTTC.

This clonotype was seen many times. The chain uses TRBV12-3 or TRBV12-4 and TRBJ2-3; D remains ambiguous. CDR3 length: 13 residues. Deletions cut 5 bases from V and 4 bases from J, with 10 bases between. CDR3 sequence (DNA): TGTGCCAGCAGTCCCCCGGATGCAGATACGCAGTATTTT. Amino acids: CASSPPDADTQYF.